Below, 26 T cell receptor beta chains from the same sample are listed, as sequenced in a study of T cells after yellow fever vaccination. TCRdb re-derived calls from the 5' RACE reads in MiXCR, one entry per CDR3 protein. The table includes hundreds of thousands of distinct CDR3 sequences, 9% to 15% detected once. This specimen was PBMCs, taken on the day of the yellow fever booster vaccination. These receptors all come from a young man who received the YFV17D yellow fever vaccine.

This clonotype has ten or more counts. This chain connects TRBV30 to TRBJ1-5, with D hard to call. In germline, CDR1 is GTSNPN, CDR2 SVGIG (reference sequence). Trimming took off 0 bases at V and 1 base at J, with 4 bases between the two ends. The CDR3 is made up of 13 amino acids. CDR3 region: CAWSVLSNQPQHF. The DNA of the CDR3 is TGTGCCTGGAGTGTATTGAGCAATCAGCCCCAGCATTTT.

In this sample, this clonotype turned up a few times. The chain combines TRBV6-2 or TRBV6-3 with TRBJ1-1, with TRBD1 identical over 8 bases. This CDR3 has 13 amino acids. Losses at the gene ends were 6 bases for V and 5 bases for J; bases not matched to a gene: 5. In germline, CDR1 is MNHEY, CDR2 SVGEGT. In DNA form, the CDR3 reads TGTGCCAGCAGCCCCAGGGGGCTTACTGAAGCTTTCTTT. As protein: CASSPRGLTEAFF.

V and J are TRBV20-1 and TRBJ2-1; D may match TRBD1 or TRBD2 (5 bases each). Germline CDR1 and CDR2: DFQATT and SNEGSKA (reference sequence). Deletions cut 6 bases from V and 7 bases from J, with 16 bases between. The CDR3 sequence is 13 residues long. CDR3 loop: CSAERGKENEQFF. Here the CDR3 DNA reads TGCAGTGCCGAGAGGGGCAAAGAGAATGAGCAGTTCTTC.

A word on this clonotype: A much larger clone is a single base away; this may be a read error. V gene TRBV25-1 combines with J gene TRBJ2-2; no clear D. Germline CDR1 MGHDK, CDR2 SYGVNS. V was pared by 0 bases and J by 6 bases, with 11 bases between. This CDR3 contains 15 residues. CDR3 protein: CASSEYPDLPGELFF. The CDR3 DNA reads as TGTGCCAGCAGTGAATACCCCGACCTACCCGGGGAGCTGTTTTTT.

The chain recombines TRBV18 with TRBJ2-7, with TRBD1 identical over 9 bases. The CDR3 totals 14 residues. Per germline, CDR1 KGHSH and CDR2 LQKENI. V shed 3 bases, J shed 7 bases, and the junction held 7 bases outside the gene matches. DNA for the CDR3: TGTGCCAGCTCACCGACAGGGGGTCTGTTGGAGCAGTACTTC. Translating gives CASSPTGGLLEQYF.

The CDR3 region is CASSFSGTLTGELFF. For the CDR3, the DNA is TGTGCCAGCAGCTTCTCCGGGACCCTCACCGGGGAGCTGTTTTTT. The chain has TRBV7-9 and TRBJ2-2; D may correspond to TRBD1 or TRBD2 (5 bases each). The CDR3 is made up of 15 amino acids. The V and J ends lost 3 bases and 4 bases respectively, with 12 bases between them. The V gene's germline CDR1 is SEHNR and CDR2 FQNEAQ (reference sequence).

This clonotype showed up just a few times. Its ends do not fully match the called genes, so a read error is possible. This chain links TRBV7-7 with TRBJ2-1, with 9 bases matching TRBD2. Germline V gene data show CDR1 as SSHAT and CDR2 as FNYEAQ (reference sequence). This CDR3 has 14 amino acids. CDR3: CASSLVAGVDEQFF. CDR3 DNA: TGTGCTAGCAGCTTAGTAGCGGGAGTGGATGAGCAGTTCTTC.

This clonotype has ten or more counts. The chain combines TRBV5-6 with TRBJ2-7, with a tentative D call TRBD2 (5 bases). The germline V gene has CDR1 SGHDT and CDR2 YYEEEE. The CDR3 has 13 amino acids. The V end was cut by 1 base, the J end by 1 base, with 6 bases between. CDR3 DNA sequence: TGTGCCAGCAGCTTGACTAGGTCCTACGAGCAGTACTTC. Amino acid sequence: CASSLTRSYEQYF.

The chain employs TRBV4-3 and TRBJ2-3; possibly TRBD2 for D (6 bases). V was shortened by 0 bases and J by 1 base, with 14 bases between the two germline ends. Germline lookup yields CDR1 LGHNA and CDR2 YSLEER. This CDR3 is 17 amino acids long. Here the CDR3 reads CASSQDLPDYRTDTQYF. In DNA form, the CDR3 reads TGCGCCAGCAGCCAAGATCTCCCGGACTACCGCACAGATACGCAGTATTTT.

CDR3 DNA: TGTGCCACCAGTGACTCCCCCCGCGCCTGGACAGCAAAGGACTACGAGCAGTACTTC. Protein: CATSDSPRAWTAKDYEQYF. The rearrangement uses TRBV24-1 and TRBJ2-7; the D gene is possibly TRBD1 (6 bases). Germline CDR1 KGHDR, CDR2 SFDVKD. There are 19 residues in the CDR3. Trimming shortened V by 4 bases and J by 3 bases, and 27 bases separated the two germline ends.

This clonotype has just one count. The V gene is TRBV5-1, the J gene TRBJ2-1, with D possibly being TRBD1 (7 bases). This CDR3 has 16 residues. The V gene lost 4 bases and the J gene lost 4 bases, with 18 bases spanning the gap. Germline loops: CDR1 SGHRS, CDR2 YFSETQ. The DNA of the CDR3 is TGCGCCAGCAGCCTACGCAGGACAGGACTATACAATGAGCAGTTCTTC. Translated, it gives CASSLRRTGLYNEQFF.

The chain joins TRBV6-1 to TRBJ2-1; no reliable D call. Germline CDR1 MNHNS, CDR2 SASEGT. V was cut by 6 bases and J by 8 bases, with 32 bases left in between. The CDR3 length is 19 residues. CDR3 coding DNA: TGTGCCAGCAGCGCCTTCCAAACATTTGTCGCTGCCCCGGGCGATGAGCAGTTCTTC. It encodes CASSAFQTFVAAPGDEQFF.

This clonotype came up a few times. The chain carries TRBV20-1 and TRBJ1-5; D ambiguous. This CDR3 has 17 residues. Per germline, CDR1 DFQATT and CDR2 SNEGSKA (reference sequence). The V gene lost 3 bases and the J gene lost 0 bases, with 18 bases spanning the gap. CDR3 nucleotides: TGCAGTGCTAGTAATCCGTCAGGACTATATAGCAATCAGCCCCAGCATTTT. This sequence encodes CSASNPSGLYSNQPQHF.

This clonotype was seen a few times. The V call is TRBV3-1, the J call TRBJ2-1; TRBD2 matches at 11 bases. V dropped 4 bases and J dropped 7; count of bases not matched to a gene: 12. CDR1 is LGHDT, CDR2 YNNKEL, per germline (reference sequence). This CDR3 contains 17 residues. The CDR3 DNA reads TGTGCCAGCAGCCGGATAAGTGGGCTAGCGGGAGGTAATGAGCAGTTCTTC. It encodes CASSRISGLAGGNEQFF.

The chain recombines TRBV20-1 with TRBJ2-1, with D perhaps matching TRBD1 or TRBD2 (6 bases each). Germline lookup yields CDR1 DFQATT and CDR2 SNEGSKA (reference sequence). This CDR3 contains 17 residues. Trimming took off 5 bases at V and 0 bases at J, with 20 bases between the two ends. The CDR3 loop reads CSAQGRTVLFSYNEQFF. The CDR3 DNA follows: TGCAGTGCTCAAGGGAGGACAGTTCTTTTCTCCTACAATGAGCAGTTCTTC.

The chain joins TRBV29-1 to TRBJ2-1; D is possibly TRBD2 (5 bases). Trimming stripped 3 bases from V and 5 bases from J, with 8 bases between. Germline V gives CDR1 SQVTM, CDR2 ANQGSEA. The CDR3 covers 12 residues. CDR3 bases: TGCAGCGTTGATAGCGCGGACAATGAGCAGTTCTTC. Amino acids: CSVDSADNEQFF.

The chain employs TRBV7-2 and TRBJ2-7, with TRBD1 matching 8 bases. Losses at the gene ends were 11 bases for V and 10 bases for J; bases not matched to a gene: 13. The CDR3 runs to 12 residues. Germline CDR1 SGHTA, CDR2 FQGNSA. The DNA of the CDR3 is TGTGCCTCCAGTGGACAGGGCCGTGGACAGTACTTC. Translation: CASSGQGRGQYF.

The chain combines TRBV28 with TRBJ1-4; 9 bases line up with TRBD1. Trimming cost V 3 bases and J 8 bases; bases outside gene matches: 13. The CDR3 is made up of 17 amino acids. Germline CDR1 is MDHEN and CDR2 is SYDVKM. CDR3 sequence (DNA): TGTGCCAGCAGTTTCATACAGGGGGCGCAGGGGATGGAAAAACTGTTTTTT. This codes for CASSFIQGAQGMEKLFF. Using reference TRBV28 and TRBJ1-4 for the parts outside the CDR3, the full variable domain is DVKVTQSSRYLVKRTGEKVFLECVQDMDHENMFWYRQDPGLGLRLIYFSYDVKMKEKGDIPEGYSVSREKKERFSLILESASTNQTSMYLCASSFIQGAQGMEKLFFGSGTQLSVL.

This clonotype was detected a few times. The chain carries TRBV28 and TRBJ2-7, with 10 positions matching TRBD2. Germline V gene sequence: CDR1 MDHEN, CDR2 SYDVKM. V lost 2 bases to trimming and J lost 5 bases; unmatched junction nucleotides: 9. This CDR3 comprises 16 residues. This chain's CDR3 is CASSLGVASGSHEQYF. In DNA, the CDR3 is TGTGCCAGCAGTTTAGGGGTGGCTAGCGGGAGCCACGAGCAGTACTTC.

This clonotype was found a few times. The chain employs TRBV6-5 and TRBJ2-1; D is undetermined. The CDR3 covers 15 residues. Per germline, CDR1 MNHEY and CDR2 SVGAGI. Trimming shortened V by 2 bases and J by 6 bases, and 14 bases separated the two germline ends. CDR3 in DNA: TGTGCCAGCAGTTACCGCAATCTAATCGGCAATGAGCAGTTCTTC. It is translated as CASSYRNLIGNEQFF.

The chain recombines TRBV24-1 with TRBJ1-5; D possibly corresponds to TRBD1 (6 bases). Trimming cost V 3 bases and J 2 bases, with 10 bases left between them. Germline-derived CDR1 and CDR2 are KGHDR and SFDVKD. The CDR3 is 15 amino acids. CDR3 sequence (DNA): TGTGCCACCAGTGATACGAGGGGGGGCAATCAGCCCCAGCATTTT. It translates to CATSDTRGGNQPQHF.

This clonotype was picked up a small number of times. Here the CDR3 reads CASSFSQGRNTDTQYF. The DNA for the CDR3 is TGTGCCAGCAGTTTTTCCCAGGGACGGAACACAGATACGCAGTATTTT. This chain uses TRBV6-5 with TRBJ2-3; D may be TRBD1 or TRBD2 (5 bases each). The germline V gene encodes CDR1 MNHEY and CDR2 SVGAGI. This CDR3 spans 16 amino acids. The V gene lost 4 bases and the J gene lost 2 bases, with 16 bases spanning the gap.

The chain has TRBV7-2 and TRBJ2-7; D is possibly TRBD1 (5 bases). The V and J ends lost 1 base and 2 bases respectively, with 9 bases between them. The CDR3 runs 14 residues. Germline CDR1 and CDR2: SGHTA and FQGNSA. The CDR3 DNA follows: TGTGCCAGCAGCTTAGTGGGGCAGGCCTACGAGCAGTACTTC. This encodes CASSLVGQAYEQYF.

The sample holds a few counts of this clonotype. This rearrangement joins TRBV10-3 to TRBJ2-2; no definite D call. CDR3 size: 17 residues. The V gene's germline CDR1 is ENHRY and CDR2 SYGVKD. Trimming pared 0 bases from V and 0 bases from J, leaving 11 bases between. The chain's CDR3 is CAISESSQHANTGELFF. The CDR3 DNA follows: TGTGCCATCAGTGAGTCGAGCCAGCACGCGAACACCGGGGAGCTGTTTTTT.

The CDR3 nucleotides are TGTGCCAGCAGCTTAAGGGGGCAGGGCGGCTATGAGCAGTTCTTC. It codes for CASSLRGQGGYEQFF. The rearrangement uses TRBV11-2 and TRBJ2-1; 7 bases map to TRBD1. Germline V gene sequence: CDR1 SGHAT, CDR2 FQNNGV. Trimming cost V 2 bases and J 8 bases; bases outside gene matches: 9. This CDR3 has 15 amino acids.

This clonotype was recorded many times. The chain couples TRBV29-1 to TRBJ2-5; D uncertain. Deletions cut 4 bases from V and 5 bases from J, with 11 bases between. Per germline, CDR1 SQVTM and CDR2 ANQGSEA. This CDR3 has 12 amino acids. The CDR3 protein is CSVVRASETQYF. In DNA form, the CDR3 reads TGCAGCGTTGTTCGGGCGTCGGAGACCCAGTACTTC.